The 10 T cell receptor beta chains in this list originate from one sample, sequenced in a study of patients and donors after allogeneic stem cell transplantation (dated by TCRdb to 2019 to 2021). Library method: RT-PCR. For sequencing, a NextSeq 550 was employed. TCRdb's own reprocessing of the public reads used fastp at Q25 and MiXCR and kept productive beta chains. One record per CDR3 amino acid sequence lists the most common genes and DNA. For this sample there are 150,000 to 200,000 distinct CDR3 sequences; approximately 24% appear just once. The ten largest clones take up about 24% of the sample. The sample comprised blood, either unsorted or a sorted T cell fraction (not recorded which). The receptors derive from a human donor who was either an allogeneic HSCT recipient or a stem cell or donor lymphocyte infusion donor (not recorded which). It is not recorded whose cells these are; they may come from a transplant donor.

CDR3 residues: CASSSPSRDIRSSYEQYF. Written as DNA, the CDR3 is TGTGCCAGCAGCTCCCCGTCTAGGGACATAAGAAGCTCCTACGAGCAGTACTTC. This chain links TRBV7-9 with TRBJ2-7; D is possibly TRBD1 (6 bases). CDR1 and CDR2 from the germline V gene are SEHNR and FQNEAQ (reference sequence). Trimming stripped 4 bases from V and 0 bases from J, with 22 bases between. The CDR3 runs to 18 residues.

In this sample, this clonotype turned up a few times. The J gene is TRBJ1-1, the V gene TRBV13, with 8 positions matching TRBD1. From germline, CDR1 is PRHDT and CDR2 FYEKMQ (reference sequence). There are 14 residues in the CDR3. Trimming at V came to 5 bases and at J to 13 bases, leaving 15 bases not matched to a gene. Here the CDR3 DNA reads TGTGCCAGCAGCAACCCAGGGGGCAGAAAGACCCTTTTCTTT. Protein product: CASSNPGGRKTLFF. Full variable domain (rest looked up from reference TRBV13 and TRBJ1-1): AAGVIQSPRHLIKEKRETATLKCYPIPRHDTVYWYQQGPGQDPQFLISFYEKMQSDKGSIPDRFSAQQFSDYHSELNMSSLELGDSALYFCASSNPGGRKTLFFGQGTRLTVV.

The chain carries TRBV29-1 and TRBJ2-5; no clear D gene. This CDR3 has 14 residues. The V and J ends lost 0 bases and 3 bases respectively, with 11 bases between them. Germline CDR1 reads SQVTM; CDR2 reads ANQGSEA. CDR3 nucleotide sequence: TGCAGCGTTGAAGATCGGCAGATAGAAGAGACCCAGTACTTC. Protein: CSVEDRQIEETQYF.

The rearrangement links TRBV4-2 to TRBJ1-2; 7 bases line up with TRBD1. CDR1 and CDR2 (germline): LGHNA, YNFKEQ. J gave up 1 base and V 1 base, and 3 bases lay outside the gene matches. The CDR3 extends over 15 amino acids. The CDR3 sequence: CASSQVGGVNYGYTF. The CDR3 DNA is TGTGCCAGCAGCCAAGTAGGGGGCGTTAACTATGGCTACACCTTC.

The count of this clonotype is one. The V gene is TRBV14, the J gene TRBJ1-6; D may be TRBD1 (6 bases). The CDR3 has 16 amino acids. Germline CDR1 is SGHDN and CDR2 is FVKESK. Trimming cost V 4 bases and J 10 bases, with 20 bases left between them. The chain's CDR3 is CASSRAKGVKGSPLHF. In DNA, the CDR3 is TGTGCCAGCAGCCGGGCCAAGGGGGTAAAAGGATCACCCCTCCACTTT.

There are many counts of this clonotype. This chain uses TRBV5-1 with TRBJ1-1; TRBD1 matches at 7 bases. Germline CDR1 SGHRS, CDR2 YFSETQ. The V and J ends lost 4 bases and 3 bases, in that order; junction bases with no gene match: 6. This CDR3 has 14 residues. The CDR3 protein is CASSQTGRDTEAFF. The CDR3 DNA reads as TGCGCCAGCAGCCAGACAGGGAGGGACACTGAAGCTTTCTTT.

The chain has TRBV12-3 or TRBV12-4 and TRBJ1-5; D is ambiguous. This CDR3 is built from 15 residues. The germline V and J ends were trimmed by 6 bases and 2 bases, with 14 bases remaining between them. CDR3 sequence reads: CASSPGRAGNQPQHF. The CDR3 DNA sequence: TGTGCCAGCAGCCCCGGGAGGGCGGGCAATCAGCCCCAGCATTTT.

The V gene is TRBV28, the J gene TRBJ2-4, with D possibly being TRBD1 (6 bases). The V end was cut by 6 bases, the J end by 0 bases, with 18 bases between. Germline V gene data show CDR1 as MDHEN and CDR2 as SYDVKM. The CDR3 extends over 17 amino acids. This CDR3 reads CASRSPVGHQAKNIQYF. As DNA, the CDR3 is TGTGCCAGCAGGTCCCCCGTGGGACATCAAGCCAAAAACATTCAGTACTTC.

The chain links TRBV4-3 to TRBJ2-1, with 7 bases identical to TRBD2. The CDR3 totals 16 residues. Germline CDR1 LGHNA, CDR2 YSLEER. V lost 3 bases, J lost 2 bases, and 7 bases stayed unmatched. The CDR3 protein is CASSHSLAETYNEQFF. The CDR3 region has the DNA TGCGCCAGCAGCCATTCTCTAGCGGAGACCTACAATGAGCAGTTCTTC.

The chain employs TRBV6-4 and TRBJ2-3, with D uncertain. CDR3 length: 15 amino acids. The germline CDR1 and CDR2 sequences are MRHNA and SNTAGT. V lost 8 bases to trimming and J lost 2 bases, with 17 bases between them. The CDR3: CASERQTRDTDTQYF. The CDR3 DNA sequence: TGTGCCAGCGAGCGTCAGACGCGCGACACAGATACGCAGTATTTT.